Listed below are T cell receptor beta chains from one sample, sequenced in a study of T cells after yellow fever vaccination. TCRdb called the 5' RACE reads again in MiXCR, with one record for every CDR3 protein. The table records some 350,000 distinct CDR3 sequences, roughly 4.3% of them present only once. The specimen comprised PBMCs, sampled 5 days after the yellow fever booster vaccination. The receptor source for this set is a young man who received the YFV17D yellow fever vaccine. The CDR3 runs from the conserved cysteine through the conserved F or W. D genes are given only for firm matches. Clone sizes are given selectively: once, few, many, or a class where the clone is expanded.

- TRBJ1-1 - TRBV20-1 TGCAGTGCTAGAGAGGGCGCCACGAGGACTGAAGCTTTCTTT CSAREGATRTEAFF
- TRBJ1-2 many TRBV29-1 TGCAGCGTTGAAGGAGCGTATGGCTACACCTTC CSVEGAYGYTF
TRBD1 TRBJ1-6 few TRBV5-4 TGTGCCAGCAGCTTGGGGACAGGGGCTTCACCCCTCCACTTT CASSLGTGASPLHF
- TRBJ2-3 - TRBV14 TGTGCCAGCATCTTCCGGGGGACAGATACGCAGTATTTT CASIFRGTDTQYF
TRBD2 TRBJ2-2 few TRBV9 TGTGCCAGCAGCGTAGATGGCGGGGGGAACACCGGGGAGCTGTTTTTT CASSVDGGGNTGELFF
- TRBJ2-2 few TRBV12-3/TRBV12-4 TGTGCCAGCAGTTTATCGATCGGGGAGCTGTTTTTT CASSLSIGELFF
TRBD2 TRBJ2-2 few TRBV4-3 TGCGCCAGCAGCCAGCGGGTTAGCGGGGTTACGAACACCGGGGAGCTGTTTTTT CASSQRVSGVTNTGELFF
TRBD2 TRBJ2-1 few TRBV9 TGTGCCAGCAGCCCCCTAGGGGACTACAGGGAGCAGTTCTTC CASSPLGDYREQFF
TRBD2 TRBJ2-1 many TRBV15 TGTGCCACCAGTACGGGGGGGTACAATGAGCAGTTCTTC CATSTGGYNEQFF
- TRBJ2-2 many TRBV18 TGTGCCAGCTCACCAGGGTACACCGGGGAGCTGTTTTTT CASSPGYTGELFF
- TRBJ2-3 - TRBV27 TGTGCCAGTACGAGGGGGGGTGTAAGCACAGATACGCAGTATTTT CASTRGGVSTDTQYF
- TRBJ2-5 - TRBV11-1 TGTGCCAGCAGCAGCCCGGGCGGGGCGCAAGAGACCCAGTACTTC CASSSPGGAQETQYF
TRBD1 TRBJ2-3 many TRBV2 TGTGCCAGCAGGGCCACAGGGGCTCGCACAGATACGCAGTATTTT CASRATGARTDTQYF
TRBD1 TRBJ2-7 - TRBV19 TGTGCCAGTAGTTTCGGGGTACAGGGGGCCTACGAGCAGTACTTC CASSFGVQGAYEQYF
- TRBJ2-7 few TRBV7-2 TGTGCCAGCACCCTCCTAGGTTACGAGCAGTACTTC CASTLLGYEQYF
TRBD2 TRBJ2-3 - TRBV24-1 TGTGCCACCAGTGATTTGCCTAGCGGGGGGACAGATACGCAGTATTTT CATSDLPSGGTDTQYF
- TRBJ2-2 few TRBV4-2 TGTGCCAGCAGCCCGGTGGAAGGCTACGCGAACACCGGGGAGCTGTTTTTT CASSPVEGYANTGELFF
- TRBJ2-2 few TRBV7-9 TGTGCCAGCAGCTTAGTGGGAGTGGCCGGGGAGCTGTTTTTT CASSLVGVAGELFF
- TRBJ1-6 few TRBV20-1 TGCAGTGCTTATCGTGAGGGATATAATTCACCCCTCCACTTT CSAYREGYNSPLHF
TRBD1 TRBJ1-6 - TRBV27 TGTGCCAGCAGCACAACAACAGGGGCGAGCTCCTATAATTCACCCCTCCACTTT CASSTTTGASSYNSPLHF
- TRBJ2-3 few TRBV5-4 TGTGCCAGCAGCTTGGGGGTCCCGATAACTAGCACAGATACGCAGTATTTT CASSLGVPITSTDTQYF
- TRBJ2-2 many TRBV9 TGTGCCAGCAGCGTAGCGGGGAATGAAGCCACCGGGGAGCTGTTTTTT CASSVAGNEATGELFF
TRBD2 TRBJ2-1 few TRBV4-3 TGCGCCAGCAGCCAAGATCCTAGCGGGATTTCAGAGCAGTTCTTC CASSQDPSGISEQFF